This passage covers 29 T cell receptor beta chains from one sample sequenced in a study of T cells in Graves' hyperthyroidism and ophthalmopathy. The TCR beta CDR3 regions underwent amplification using RNA transcripts as the source. Initially, a first-round RT-PCR of the TCR CDR3 employed the HTBI primer set. A single record per CDR3 protein comes from TCRdb applying MiXCR to the multiplex PCR reads. The repertoire includes 450,000 to 500,000 distinct CDR3 sequences, under 25% of them detected once, and approximately 49% sits in the top ten. Sequenced sample: blood. The receptors stem from a woman in her seventies with Graves' ophthalmopathy.

The table lists this clonotype with a few counts. The CDR3 here is CASSPHLAGALNEQFF. The CDR3 coding sequence is TGTGCCAGCAGCCCACACCTAGCGGGAGCACTCAATGAGCAGTTCTTC. The chain links TRBV7-2 to TRBJ2-1, with 10 nucleotides matching TRBD2. There are 16 residues in the CDR3. With 5 bases clipped from V and 6 bases from J, the junction kept 10 bases outside the gene matches. Germline V gene sequence: CDR1 SGHTA, CDR2 FQGNSA.

This chain connects TRBV6-1 to TRBJ2-3; D possibly corresponds to TRBD1 (6 bases). The CDR3 covers 14 residues. CDR1 MNHNS and CDR2 SASEGT come from the germline V gene. Trimming left V 10 bases short and J 3 bases short, with 17 bases between. The DNA for the CDR3 is TGTGCCACCGGACGAACAGGGTTGACAGATACGCAGTATTTT. This codes for CATGRTGLTDTQYF.

The genes are TRBV6-4 and TRBJ1-1; D is undetermined. CDR1 and CDR2 from the germline V gene are MRHNA and SNTAGT. V lost 6 bases to trimming and J lost 1 base, with 6 bases between them. This CDR3 is 12 amino acids long. This CDR3 reads CASRKTNTEAFF. CDR3 sequence (DNA): TGTGCCAGCAGAAAGACGAACACTGAAGCTTTCTTT.

This clonotype has a handful of counts. The chain combines TRBV28 with TRBJ2-7; 7 bases are shared with TRBD1. Germline assignment: CDR1 MDHEN and CDR2 SYDVKM. The length of the CDR3 is 12 residues. V lost 7 bases to trimming and J lost 2 bases; unmatched junction nucleotides: 2. The CDR3 region is CASKTGPYEQYF. DNA of the CDR3: TGTGCCAGCAAGACAGGGCCCTACGAGCAGTACTTC. The variable domain in full, with the rest retrieved from reference TRBV28 and TRBJ2-7, is DVKVTQSSRYLVKRTGEKVFLECVQDMDHENMFWYRQDPGLGLRLIYFSYDVKMKEKGDIPEGYSVSREKKERFSLILESASTNQTSMYLCASKTGPYEQYFGPGTRLTVT.

The J gene is TRBJ2-1, the V gene TRBV3-1, with 7 bases identical to TRBD2. The J segment lost 7 bases and the V segment lost 0 bases, leaving 9 bases of the junction unmatched. CDR1 and CDR2 (germline): LGHDT, YNNKEL (reference sequence). The CDR3 is made up of 16 amino acids. This CDR3 reads CASSQDTGEGLNEQFF. CDR3 nucleotides: TGTGCCAGCAGCCAAGATACGGGGGAGGGCCTTAATGAGCAGTTCTTC.

This clonotype was seen only a few times. V and J are TRBV10-3 and TRBJ2-2, with D perhaps TRBD2 (5 bases). CDR1 is ENHRY, CDR2 SYGVKD, per germline. The CDR3 sequence is 14 residues long. V was trimmed by 6 bases and J by 3 bases, leaving 11 bases between them. CDR3 nucleotides: TGTGCCATCAGGATAGAGGGTGACACCGGGGAGCTGTTTTTT. Amino acids: CAIRIEGDTGELFF.

The table lists this clonotype with a few counts. The V call is TRBV19, the J call TRBJ1-1; a weak D match, TRBD1 (5 bases). V lost 11 bases and J 5 bases, leaving 18 bases between the germline ends. The CDR3 spans 13 residues. Looked up from germline, CDR1 is LNHDA and CDR2 is SQIVND (reference sequence). The CDR3 protein is CACSSGRKTEAFF. CDR3 coding DNA: TGTGCCTGCTCTTCGGGACGGAAGACTGAAGCTTTCTTT.

The table lists this clonotype with a few counts. The genes are TRBV7-2 and TRBJ2-7; maybe TRBD1 (6 bases). V was shortened by 6 bases and J by 6 bases, with 12 bases between the two germline ends. Germline CDR1 SGHTA, CDR2 FQGNSA. This CDR3 spans 12 amino acids. Here the CDR3 DNA reads TGTGCCAGCAGAAATGTAGGGGGCGAGCAGTACTTC. Protein sequence: CASRNVGGEQYF.

This clonotype was seen a handful of times. The chain links TRBV9 to TRBJ2-5; TRBD2 aligns across 12 bases. Looked up from germline, CDR1 is SGDLS and CDR2 is YYNGEE. V dropped 3 bases and J dropped 2; count of bases not matched to a gene: 2. The CDR3 has 15 residues. DNA of the CDR3: TGTGCCAGCAGCGGGACTAGCGGGACTCAAGAGACCCAGTACTTC. Its protein product is CASSGTSGTQETQYF.

This clonotype has ten or more counts. V and J are TRBV28 and TRBJ2-7; TRBD2 aligns across 8 bases. Germline assignment: CDR1 MDHEN and CDR2 SYDVKM. With 5 bases clipped from V and 2 bases from J, the junction kept 8 bases outside the gene matches. The CDR3 is made up of 15 amino acids. The CDR3 here is CASSPDGSGAYEQYF. The CDR3 DNA follows: TGTGCCAGCAGTCCCGATGGTAGCGGGGCCTACGAGCAGTACTTC. The entire variable domain, with the rest obtained from reference TRBV28 and TRBJ2-7, is as follows: DVKVTQSSRYLVKRTGEKVFLECVQDMDHENMFWYRQDPGLGLRLIYFSYDVKMKEKGDIPEGYSVSREKKERFSLILESASTNQTSMYLCASSPDGSGAYEQYFGPGTRLTVT.

There are many counts of this clonotype. This chain links TRBV2 with TRBJ2-5; D gene unclear. CDR3 length: 14 residues. Trimming took off 5 bases at V and 2 bases at J, with 12 bases between the two ends. Germline assignment: CDR1 SNHLY and CDR2 FYNNEI. CDR3 region: CASSIGRSQETQYF. The CDR3 nucleotides read TGTGCCAGCAGTATCGGACGGTCTCAAGAGACCCAGTACTTC.

Only a few counts were recorded for this clonotype. This rearrangement joins TRBV3-1 to TRBJ1-3, with 7 bases fitting TRBD1. Germline V CDR1 and CDR2: LGHDT, YNNKEL (reference sequence). V was pared by 1 base and J by 0 bases, with 0 bases of the junction left unmatched. This CDR3 region has 15 residues. The CDR3 here is CASSQGTGSGNTIYF. For the CDR3, the DNA is TGTGCCAGCAGCCAAGGGACAGGCTCTGGAAACACCATATATTTT.

A few counts support this clonotype. The chain joins TRBV7-2 to TRBJ2-2; 7 bases agree with TRBD2. The germline CDR1 and CDR2 sequences are SGHTA and FQGNSA. CDR3 length equals 15 residues. J gave up 7 bases and V 8 bases, and 13 bases lay outside the gene matches. The CDR3 region has the DNA TGTGCCAGCGGACTCCAGTCGCGGGAGTACGGGGAGCTGTTTTTT. The encoded protein is CASGLQSREYGELFF.

This clonotype was seen only a few times. The chain uses TRBV7-8 and TRBJ1-2; D is perhaps TRBD1 (5 bases). The CDR3 runs 14 residues. Germline CDR1 is SGHVS and CDR2 is FQNEAQ. V shed 2 bases and J shed 4 bases, with 11 bases lying between them. CDR3 region: CASSLNPGTYGYTF. CDR3 nucleotide sequence: TGTGCCAGCAGCTTAAATCCAGGGACCTATGGCTACACCTTC.

This clonotype was observed a handful of times. The CDR3 region has the DNA TGTGCCAGCAGTGGGGGGGGGGTGGGGGGCTGGTACGAGCAGTACTTC. As protein: CASSGGGVGGWYEQYF. The chain is built from TRBV28 and TRBJ2-7; perhaps TRBD2 as D (7 bases). This CDR3 region has 16 residues. Trimming cost V 5 bases and J 4 bases, with 21 bases left between them. Germline V lookup: CDR1 MDHEN, CDR2 SYDVKM.

The chain has TRBV10-1 and TRBJ2-7, with 7 bases matching TRBD1. The V gene's germline CDR1 is WNHNN and CDR2 SYGVQD (reference sequence). V trimming: 6 bases; J trimming: 3 bases; junction bases outside the gene matches: 11. The CDR3 sequence is 15 residues long. Here the CDR3 DNA reads TGCGCCAGCAGACAGCCTCGGACAGGTTACTACGAGCAGTACTTC. Translated, it gives CASRQPRTGYYEQYF.

This clonotype came up many times. J is TRBJ2-7 and V is TRBV18; D ambiguous. CDR1 is KGHSH, CDR2 LQKENI, per germline. Trimming shortened V by 8 bases and J by 3 bases, and 8 bases separated the two germline ends. This CDR3 spans 11 amino acids. CDR3 region: CASSPDYEQYF. For the CDR3, the DNA is TGTGCCAGCAGCCCTGACTACGAGCAGTACTTC. Full variable domain (outside the CDR3, taken from reference TRBV18 and TRBJ2-7): NAGVMQNPRHLVRRRGQEARLRCSPMKGHSHVYWYRQLPEEGLKFMVYLQKENIIDESGMPKERFSAEFPKEGPSILRIQQVVRGDSAAYFCASSPDYEQYFGPGTRLTVT.

This clonotype has more than one count but fewer than ten. This chain joins TRBV30 and TRBJ2-4; D gene unclear. This CDR3 contains 13 residues. The V end lost 2 bases, the J end lost 5 bases, and 10 bases lay between the germline ends. Germline V CDR1 and CDR2: GTSNPN, SVGIG (reference sequence). CDR3 coding DNA: TGTGCCTGGAGTTTTAGACACCAAAACATTCAGTACTTC. Protein sequence: CAWSFRHQNIQYF.

The V gene is TRBV5-4, the J gene TRBJ1-1; D is perhaps TRBD1 (6 bases). CDR1 and CDR2 from the germline V gene are SGHNT and YYREEE (reference sequence). CDR3 length: 14 residues. V lost 5 bases and J 1 base, leaving 12 bases between the germline ends. The chain's CDR3 is CASRKPTGNTEAFF. In nucleotides, the CDR3 is TGTGCCAGCAGAAAACCGACAGGGAACACTGAAGCTTTCTTT.

This clonotype was observed many times. The genes are TRBV2 and TRBJ2-1; TRBD2 is a possible D gene (5 bases). The CDR3 extends over 11 amino acids. The germline gives CDR1 SNHLY, CDR2 FYNNEI. V shed 5 bases and J shed 12 bases, with 11 bases lying between them. The CDR3 sequence is CASSSRTLQFF. In DNA form, the CDR3 reads TGTGCCAGCAGTTCAAGGACTCTGCAGTTCTTC.

This clonotype was counted between two and nine times. This chain links TRBV7-9 with TRBJ2-3, with D perhaps matching TRBD2 (6 bases). Trimming removed 2 bases from V and 2 bases from J, with 20 bases in between. This CDR3 has 18 residues. Germline CDR1 SEHNR, CDR2 FQNEAQ (reference sequence). The CDR3 sequence is CASSLLLGLATFTDTQYF. DNA for the CDR3: TGTGCCAGCAGCTTACTTTTGGGGCTAGCGACCTTCACAGATACGCAGTATTTT.

This clonotype was found many times. The genes are TRBV24-1 and TRBJ1-5; 7 nucleotides align to TRBD1. The CDR3 spans 16 residues. The J segment lost 0 bases and the V segment lost 7 bases, leaving 8 bases of the junction unmatched. Germline CDR1 KGHDR, CDR2 SFDVKD. CDR3 nucleotide sequence: TGTGCCACCAGACCAGGGACAGATAGTAGCAATCAGCCCCAGCATTTT. Its protein is CATRPGTDSSNQPQHF.

The CDR3 DNA follows: TGTGCCAGCATGGGCACCTCTAGCACAGATACGCAGTATTTT. It specifies CASMGTSSTDTQYF. The chain combines TRBV5-5 with TRBJ2-3, with D unresolved. This CDR3 is built from 14 residues. Per the germline V gene, CDR1 is SGHKS and CDR2 is YYEKEE (reference sequence). The V end lost 6 bases, the J end lost 0 bases, and 11 bases lay between the germline ends.

V usage is TRBV29-1 and J usage is TRBJ1-2, with no clear D. V dropped 6 bases and J dropped 1 base, with 9 bases sitting between them. Looked up from germline, CDR1 is SQVTM and CDR2 is ANQGSEA. This CDR3 comprises 12 residues. This chain's CDR3 is CSVVHNNYGYTF. The DNA for the CDR3 is TGCAGCGTAGTACATAATAACTATGGCTACACCTTC. Full variable domain (missing parts from reference TRBV29-1 and TRBJ1-2): SAVISQKPSRDICQRGTSLTIQCQVDSQVTMMFWYRQQPGQSLTLIATANQGSEATYESGFVIDKFPISRPNLTFSTLTVSNMSPEDSSIYLCSVVHNNYGYTFGSGTRLTVV.

This clonotype was seen more than once but under ten times. The V and J genes are TRBV28 and TRBJ2-7; TRBD2 aligns across 9 bases. CDR3 length equals 14 residues. Germline loops: CDR1 MDHEN, CDR2 SYDVKM. With 9 bases clipped from V and 0 bases from J, the junction kept 6 bases outside the gene matches. The CDR3 reads CASLAGPSSYEQYF. DNA for the CDR3: TGTGCCAGTCTAGCGGGACCTTCCTCCTACGAGCAGTACTTC. The entire variable domain, with the rest obtained from reference TRBV28 and TRBJ2-7, is as follows: DVKVTQSSRYLVKRTGEKVFLECVQDMDHENMFWYRQDPGLGLRLIYFSYDVKMKEKGDIPEGYSVSREKKERFSLILESASTNQTSMYLCASLAGPSSYEQYFGPGTRLTVT.

This CDR3 is CSAQGLAVKNIQYF. The CDR3 region has the DNA TGCAGTGCCCAGGGACTAGCGGTCAAAAACATTCAGTACTTC. The genes are TRBV20-1 and TRBJ2-4, with TRBD2 matching 11 bases. CDR1 DFQATT and CDR2 SNEGSKA come from the germline V gene (reference sequence). The V segment lost 6 bases and the J segment 3 bases; nucleotides outside the gene matches: 4. This CDR3 contains 14 residues.

This clonotype was detected only a few times. CDR3 DNA: TGTGCCAGCAGTACTTATCGGGAAGCTTTCTTT. This sequence encodes CASSTYREAFF. This rearrangement joins TRBV28 to TRBJ1-1, with D unclear. Per the germline V gene, CDR1 is MDHEN and CDR2 is SYDVKM. The CDR3 extends over 11 amino acids. The V end lost 5 bases, the J end lost 8 bases, and 9 bases lay between the germline ends. Looking up the rest from reference TRBV28 and TRBJ1-1 gives the full variable domain: DVKVTQSSRYLVKRTGEKVFLECVQDMDHENMFWYRQDPGLGLRLIYFSYDVKMKEKGDIPEGYSVSREKKERFSLILESASTNQTSMYLCASSTYREAFFGQGTRLTVV.

This clonotype was counted a few times. The chain recombines TRBV3-1 with TRBJ1-6, with 8 bases lining up with TRBD1. Germline assignment: CDR1 LGHDT and CDR2 YNNKEL (reference sequence). The CDR3 sequence is 13 residues long. Trimming cost V 4 bases and J 7 bases; bases outside gene matches: 0. CDR3 region: CASSRQGNSPLHF. CDR3 nucleotide sequence: TGTGCCAGCAGCCGACAGGGGAATTCACCCCTCCACTTT. Based on the CDR3 plus reference TRBV3-1 and TRBJ1-6, the full variable domain is DTAVSQTPKYLVTQMGNDKSIKCEQNLGHDTMYWYKQDSKKFLKIMFSYNNKELIINETVPNRFSPKSPDKAHLNLHINSLELGDSAVYFCASSRQGNSPLHFGNGTRLTVT.

CDR3 nucleotides: TGTGCCAGTAGCCAGACGGTGTATAATTCACCCCTCCACTTT. It translates to CASSQTVYNSPLHF. The chain couples TRBV19 to TRBJ1-6; D gene uncertain. The CDR3 sequence is 14 residues long. The germline CDR1 and CDR2 sequences are LNHDA and SQIVND (reference sequence). Between the trimmed V and J ends, which lost 6 bases and 4 bases, there was a span of 10 bases.